Here is one T cell receptor (beta chain) with its context. Its antigen is as yet unknown. The CDR3 is 15 amino acids. The germline gives CDR1 MNHEY, CDR2 SVGAGI. Unmatched junction bases numbered 18, after V lost 7 bases and J lost 12 bases. Sequenced by immunoSEQ multiplex PCR; TCRdb stores in-frame clones only, minus some. The profile shows around 300,000 clones, almost 90% of them singletons. This sample stems from a study of Ad26.COV2.S vaccination and SARS-CoV-2 variants. Study background: Ad26.COV2.S given intramuscularly, once or twice 56 days apart.

Treatment given: roughly 20 received Ad26.COV2.S at low or high dose, single or two shots; roughly five received placebo; per-sample allocation not given. Sampling took place 63 days after the first vaccine or placebo injection. Findings and caveats of the study: Comparable non-spike TCR breadth was observed in vaccine and placebo recipients.

This rearrangement joins TRBV6-5 to TRBJ1-5; 7 bases align to TRBD1. The sample was peripheral blood, taken in a trial of Ad26.COV2.S vaccine versus placebo. The TCR sequence derives from a person between 18 and 65 years old who received the Ad26.COV2.S COVID-19 vaccine or a placebo. Here the CDR3 reads CASTVRGRAPEIQHF. The DNA of the CDR3 is TGTGCCAGCACTGTAAGGGGGCGAGCCCCAGAGATCCAGCATTTT.